This TCR beta chain was obtained from a study of PD-L1 blockade in urothelial cancer. Study context: Blood was subjected to analysis at 3 weeks (second dose) and 6 weeks following treatment start. The median T cell count in blood samples was more than 110,000. The study's findings and limits: Sub-median blood TCR clonality before treatment predicted longer survival.

Patients presented with locally advanced or metastatic urothelial carcinoma. Of note for this clone: Its antigen is unidentified.

Repertoires were generated with immunoSEQ multiplex PCR, while TCRdb's copy carries only in-frame clones and drops some. Counted here are 71,000 or so clones, roughly 89% occurring once; the ten biggest clones make up roughly 3.3%. The sequenced sample was PBMCs, obtained around atezolizumab (anti-PD-L1) treatment. This clonotype was sampled from a man aged 60 to 69 with urothelial cancer.

The CDR3: CASSQPTGRNYGYTF. For the CDR3, the DNA is TGCGCCAGCAGTCAGCCCACAGGGAGAAACTATGGCTACACCTTC. The rearrangement uses TRBV23-1 and TRBJ1-2; D is perhaps TRBD1 (6 bases). TRBV23-1 is annotated as an ORF whose role is uncertain. The V end lost 3 bases, the J end lost 2 bases, and 13 bases lay between the germline ends. The CDR3 contains 15 residues.